This T cell receptor (beta chain) was found in a study of T cells after yellow fever vaccination. The table lists this clonotype with many counts. V dropped 2 bases and J dropped 0 bases, with 9 bases sitting between them. Germline CDR1 SGHRS, CDR2 YFSETQ. This CDR3 has 15 amino acids. TCRdb recomputed calls from the 5' RACE reads with MiXCR, one row per CDR3 protein. This table has more than 65,000 distinct CDR3 sequences, 4.5% to 7.5% appearing once. This chain links TRBV5-1 with TRBJ2-1, with unresolved D. This clonotype originated in a man aged 18 to 30 who received the YFV17D yellow fever vaccine. The starting material was CD4+ T cells sorted from PBMCs, obtained roughly 15 days after the first yellow fever vaccination. This CDR3 reads CASSFPSSSYNEQFF. The CDR3 DNA follows: TGCGCCAGCAGCTTCCCGTCAAGCTCCTACAATGAGCAGTTCTTC.